This T cell receptor beta chain stems from a study of T cell responses to AZD1222 COVID-19 vaccine. Study in general: Analyses pooled second doses at about 4 or about 12 weeks.

Regarding this clone: What it binds is unknown.

Study-wide results and caveats: Targets within unmutated variant regions were reportedly found for nearly half of spike-specific TCRs.

Clones were sequenced by immunoSEQ multiplex PCR, and TCRdb holds only the in-frame ones, with some missing. The top ten clones hold 3% to 4% of a sample with 95,000 to 150,000 clones, 85% to 90% of them seen once. Germline values: CDR1 LGHDT, CDR2 YNNKEL (reference sequence). V was pared by 0 bases and J by 6 bases, with 8 bases between. CDR3 size: 13 residues. The chain links TRBV3-1 (or the pseudogene TRBV3-2) to TRBJ1-2; D is unclear. The material sequenced was peripheral blood, taken on day 0 of AZD1222 vaccination. The sequence came from an adult in good health. The CDR3 is CASSQEGGNGYTF. The CDR3 DNA reads as TGTGCCAGCAGCCAAGAAGGAGGGAATGGCTACACCTTC.